This T cell receptor beta chain was identified in a study of T cell responses to AZD1222 COVID-19 vaccine. On this clone: Its antigen is still unknown.

Germline-derived CDR1 and CDR2 are MGHRA and YSYEKL. CDR3 length: 16 residues. V was pared by 4 bases and J by 9 bases, with 10 bases of the junction left unmatched. Sequencing was performed with immunoSEQ multiplex PCR; in TCRdb, only in-frame clones are kept and a portion is missing. This table has approximately 110,000 clones, 70% to 90% appearing once. Study observations and caveats: Regions 160-218 and 743-854 dominated among vaccine-associated CD4 TCRs spanning spike. Once two AZD1222 doses were given, Spike-specific TCR breadth and depth went up.

Timing groups of about 4 and about 12 weeks for second doses were pooled. The gene calls are TRBV4-1 and TRBJ1-6; 9 bases are a match to TRBD1. The specimen was peripheral blood, collected 28 days after the second AZD1222 dose. This receptor was identified in an adult who received the AZD1222 COVID-19 vaccine. CDR3 bases: TGCGCCAGCAGCCTGACGGAGGGACAGGGAAGTTCACCCCTCCACTTT. Its protein product is CASSLTEGQGSSPLHF.